The 29 T cell receptor beta chains in this list originate from one sample, sequenced in a study of blood T cell repertoires in COVID-19. Profiling relied on immunoSEQ multiplex PCR, and the TCRdb table lists in-frame clones only, not all of them. The sample has 45,000 to 65,000 clones; 65% to 85% are singletons. The sequenced material came from peripheral blood. All receptors come from a human donor in a cohort sampled during active COVID-19.

In nucleotides, the CDR3 is TGTGCCAGCAGCTTGCTACAGGGGAGAAATGAAAAACTGTTTTTT. Protein sequence: CASSLLQGRNEKLFF. The chain employs TRBV5-5 and TRBJ1-4, with 7 positions matching TRBD1. Germline loops: CDR1 SGHKS, CDR2 YYEKEE (reference sequence). The trim removed 1 base at V and 5 bases at J, leaving 5 bases unmatched. The CDR3 consists of 15 residues.

In its sample, this clone was seen a few times. The chain has TRBV2 and TRBJ1-4; 7 bases agree with TRBD1. Germline V CDR1 and CDR2: SNHLY, FYNNEI. V shed 6 bases, J shed 3 bases, and the junction held 4 bases outside the gene matches. CDR3 length: 14 residues. The CDR3 sequence: CASRDRVANEKLFF. The CDR3 coding sequence is TGTGCCAGCAGAGACAGGGTCGCTAATGAAAAACTGTTTTTT.

This chain connects TRBV5-6 to TRBJ1-2; a possible D gene is TRBD1 (5 bases). This CDR3 has 15 amino acids. The germline V gene has CDR1 SGHDT and CDR2 YYEEEE. V gave up 4 bases and J gave up 3 bases, with 16 bases separating them. The CDR3: CASSPKTGSYYGYTF. The CDR3 coding sequence is TGTGCCAGCAGCCCAAAAACAGGCAGCTACTATGGCTACACCTTC.

The chain uses TRBV5-1 and TRBJ2-3; TRBD2 is a possible D gene (6 bases). The ends were cut back, 0 bases at V and 2 bases at J, with 10 bases in the middle. Germline values: CDR1 SGHRS, CDR2 YFSETQ. The CDR3 length is 15 residues. The CDR3 is CASSLARGNTDTQYF. The CDR3 DNA reads TGCGCCAGCAGCTTGGCCCGGGGGAACACAGATACGCAGTATTTT.

V is TRBV5-5 and J is TRBJ1-1; TRBD1 is a possible D gene (6 bases). The V gene's germline CDR1 is SGHKS and CDR2 YYEKEE (reference sequence). The length of the CDR3 is 14 residues. With 1 base removed from V and 4 bases from J, the gap between germline ends came to 11 bases. The CDR3 DNA sequence: TGTGCCAGCAGCTTGTGGCAGGGGCCCACTGAAGCTTTCTTT. The encoded protein is CASSLWQGPTEAFF.

The chain links TRBV6-5 to TRBJ1-6; D might be TRBD1 (5 bases). V shed 0 bases and J shed 8 bases, with 14 bases lying between them. Germline CDR1 MNHEY, CDR2 SVGAGI. The length of the CDR3 is 16 residues. The CDR3 nucleotides are TGTGCCAGCAGTTACTCGTTCGGGGGAATCGATTCACCCCTCCACTTT. Its translation: CASSYSFGGIDSPLHF.

V and J are TRBV19 and TRBJ2-2, with TRBD2 matching over 10 bases. Germline assignment: CDR1 LNHDA and CDR2 SQIVND (reference sequence). This CDR3 spans 17 amino acids. With 3 bases clipped from V and 6 bases from J, the junction kept 10 bases outside the gene matches. This CDR3 is CASSIRLAGVFSGELFF. DNA for the CDR3: TGTGCCAGTAGTATTAGGCTAGCGGGAGTCTTTTCCGGGGAGCTGTTTTTT.

This clone was observed a few times. The V call is TRBV6-2 or TRBV6-3, the J call TRBJ1-5; possible D gene TRBD1, 6 bases. The CDR3 runs 15 residues. Looked up from germline, CDR1 is MNHEY and CDR2 is SVGEGT. The V and J ends lost 2 bases and 5 bases respectively, with 13 bases between them. In DNA form, the CDR3 reads TGTGCCAGCAGTTACGTGGGGGCGTCGGATCAGCCCCAGCATTTT. Its protein product is CASSYVGASDQPQHF.

This chain connects TRBV7-2 to TRBJ2-2; possible D gene TRBD1, 5 bases. The CDR3 length is 15 residues. Looked up from germline, CDR1 is SGHTA and CDR2 is FQGNSA. Trimming took 2 bases from V and 5 from J, leaving 12 bases between them. This CDR3 is CASSLMAGPTGELFF. The CDR3 nucleotides read TGTGCCAGCAGCTTAATGGCAGGGCCAACCGGGGAGCTGTTTTTT.

This clone came up a few times. The chain has TRBV5-1 and TRBJ1-1; no clear D gene. The length of the CDR3 is 13 residues. The germline CDR1 and CDR2 sequences are SGHRS and YFSETQ. V dropped 0 bases and J dropped 10 bases, with 13 bases sitting between them. This CDR3 reads CASSLGGKRGAFF. The CDR3 bases are TGCGCCAGCAGCTTGGGTGGCAAACGAGGAGCTTTCTTT.

The chain uses TRBV6-5 and TRBJ2-2; no clear D. Deletions cut 6 bases from V and 7 bases from J, with 18 bases between. CDR1 and CDR2 from the germline V gene are MNHEY and SVGAGI. The CDR3 covers 15 residues. The CDR3 is CASRLSASGGGELFF. The DNA of the CDR3 is TGTGCCAGCAGACTATCAGCGTCCGGCGGCGGGGAGCTGTTTTTT.

V gene TRBV7-2 combines with J gene TRBJ2-1; D perhaps matches TRBD2 (5 bases). The CDR3 has 15 residues. The germline gives CDR1 SGHTA, CDR2 FQGNSA. The V end lost 1 base, the J end lost 5 bases, and 12 bases lay between the germline ends. The CDR3 DNA sequence: TGTGCCAGCAGCTTAGTAGCTAGGACTGACAATGAGCAGTTCTTC. Its protein is CASSLVARTDNEQFF.

This sequence joins TRBV5-6 and TRBJ2-1, with D perhaps TRBD2 (6 bases). V was pared by 0 bases and J by 2 bases, with 12 bases between. Germline values: CDR1 SGHDT, CDR2 YYEEEE. CDR3 length: 16 residues. The CDR3 loop is CASSLVGTETYNEQFF. The CDR3 bases are TGTGCCAGCAGCTTGGTGGGGACTGAGACCTACAATGAGCAGTTCTTC.

The chain employs TRBV5-1 and TRBJ2-7; maybe TRBD2 (6 bases). This CDR3 contains 15 residues. Germline CDR1 SGHRS, CDR2 YFSETQ. V lost 4 bases to trimming and J lost 5 bases, with 19 bases between them. The CDR3 sequence is CASSGVQGPGDEQYF. The CDR3 nucleotides read TGCGCCAGCAGCGGGGTCCAGGGCCCGGGGGACGAGCAGTACTTC.

This sequence joins TRBV19 and TRBJ1-5, with 9 bases aligning to TRBD1. Germline V gene lookup returns CDR1 LNHDA and CDR2 SQIVND (reference sequence). The J segment lost 0 bases and the V segment lost 8 bases, leaving 8 bases of the junction unmatched. The CDR3 totals 16 residues. CDR3 nucleotides: TGTGCCAGTGGCAGGACAGGGGCTAATAGCAATCAGCCCCAGCATTTT. Its translation: CASGRTGANSNQPQHF. The whole variable domain, filled in from reference TRBV19 and TRBJ1-5, reads DGGITQSPKYLFRKEGQNVTLSCEQNLNHDAMYWYRQDPGQGLRLIYYSQIVNDFQKGDIAEGYSVSREKKESFPLTVTSAQKNPTAFYLCASGRTGANSNQPQHFGDGTRLSIL.

The chain uses TRBV28 and TRBJ1-4; TRBD1 aligns across 10 bases. Germline-derived CDR1 and CDR2 are MDHEN and SYDVKM. The CDR3 covers 13 residues. The V and J ends lost 5 bases and 10 bases, in that order; junction bases with no gene match: 4. The CDR3, as DNA: TGTGCCAGCAGTATCGGACAGGGGGGAAAACTGTTTTTT. This sequence encodes CASSIGQGGKLFF.

The CDR3 protein is CASRAERSGYNEQFF. CDR3 DNA: TGTGCCAGCCGGGCCGAAAGAAGCGGATACAATGAGCAGTTCTTC. The chain employs TRBV11-1 and TRBJ2-1; D is possibly TRBD2 (5 bases). Germline loops: CDR1 SGHAT, CDR2 FQDESV (reference sequence). Deletions cut 8 bases from V and 4 bases from J, with 18 bases between. The CDR3 loop spans 15 amino acids.

V usage is TRBV2 and J usage is TRBJ2-5, with 9 bases identical to TRBD2. CDR3 length: 15 residues. Unmatched junction bases numbered 9, after V lost 5 bases and J lost 5 bases. Germline CDR1 reads SNHLY; CDR2 reads FYNNEI. CDR3 residues: CASSLAGWGGETQYF. The CDR3 DNA sequence: TGTGCCAGCAGTCTAGCGGGATGGGGTGGGGAGACCCAGTACTTC.

The chain employs TRBV5-5 and TRBJ2-1; possible D gene TRBD2, 5 bases. CDR1 SGHKS and CDR2 YYEKEE come from the germline V gene (reference sequence). V shed 2 bases and J shed 0 bases, with 12 bases lying between them. This CDR3 contains 16 residues. For the CDR3, the DNA is TGTGCCAGCAGCTTAGGCCGGGGTAGCTCCTACAATGAGCAGTTCTTC. Its protein product is CASSLGRGSSYNEQFF.

This chain joins TRBV5-1 and TRBJ1-3; D is uncertain. Germline V gene data show CDR1 as SGHRS and CDR2 as YFSETQ. The CDR3 extends over 16 amino acids. Between the trimmed V and J ends, which lost 0 bases and 1 base, there was a span of 11 bases. This CDR3 is CASSLAWRDSGNTIYF. CDR3 sequence (DNA): TGCGCCAGCAGCTTGGCCTGGAGGGATTCTGGAAACACCATATATTTT.

This sequence joins TRBV18 and TRBJ1-4; 11 nucleotides agree with TRBD1. Germline CDR1 KGHSH, CDR2 LQKENI. There are 15 residues in the CDR3. J lost 7 bases, V lost 4 bases, and 5 bases had no gene match. For the CDR3, the DNA is TGTGCCAGCTCACTTGGACAGGGGGCTTTTGAAAAACTGTTTTTT. Translating gives CASSLGQGAFEKLFF.

The chain couples TRBV4-3 to TRBJ1-1; 7 bases fit TRBD1. J was trimmed by 5 bases and V by 1 base; bases with no gene match: 7. Germline CDR1 and CDR2: LGHNA and YSLEER. The CDR3 covers 15 residues. This CDR3 is CASSQGQGRSTEAFF. In DNA, the CDR3 is TGCGCCAGCAGCCAAGGACAGGGTAGGAGTACTGAAGCTTTCTTT.

DNA for the CDR3: TGTGCCAGCGAAGAGCTAGCGGGGTTTATTCAGTACTTC. This codes for CASEELAGFIQYF. The chain couples TRBV6-5 to TRBJ2-4; TRBD2 agrees at 9 bases. This CDR3 has 13 residues. CDR1 is MNHEY, CDR2 SVGAGI, per germline. Losses at the gene ends were 8 bases for V and 10 bases for J; bases not matched to a gene: 9.

The chain combines TRBV29-1 with TRBJ2-5, with D perhaps matching TRBD1 (6 bases). Germline V gene sequence: CDR1 SQVTM, CDR2 ANQGSEA. The V gene lost 4 bases and the J gene lost 5 bases, with 17 bases spanning the gap. This CDR3 comprises 14 residues. The CDR3 spells CSVGPQGFGETQYF. The CDR3 DNA is TGCAGCGTTGGCCCACAGGGATTTGGGGAGACCCAGTACTTC.

The CDR3 is CASSLDLRGELFF. CDR3 in DNA: TGTGCCAGCAGCTTAGACCTACGCGGGGAGCTGTTTTTT. The chain has TRBV7-8 and TRBJ2-2; D not resolved. The CDR3 covers 13 residues. Germline V CDR1 and CDR2: SGHVS, FQNEAQ. V lost 1 base and J 7 bases, leaving 7 bases between the germline ends.

J is TRBJ1-1 and V is TRBV7-9; weak D call: TRBD1 (5 bases). Germline V lookup: CDR1 SEHNR, CDR2 FQNEAQ (reference sequence). The CDR3 covers 13 residues. Trimming shortened V by 3 bases and J by 0 bases, and 5 bases separated the two germline ends. This CDR3 is CASSLDMNTEAFF. In DNA, the CDR3 is TGTGCCAGCAGCTTGGACATGAACACTGAAGCTTTCTTT.

This clone was detected once. The chain employs TRBV9 and TRBJ2-1, with 7 bases lining up with TRBD1. The CDR3 has 16 residues. With 1 base clipped from V and 1 base from J, the junction kept 5 bases outside the gene matches. The germline V gene has CDR1 SGDLS and CDR2 YYNGEE. CDR3 nucleotides: TGTGCCAGCAGCGTAAACCCCAGGGGGTCCTACAATGAGCAGTTCTTC. Its translation is CASSVNPRGSYNEQFF. Full variable domain (rest looked up from reference TRBV9 and TRBJ2-1): DSGVTQTPKHLITATGQRVTLRCSPRSGDLSVYWYQQSLDQGLQFLIQYYNGEERAKGNILERFSAQQFPDLHSELNLSSLELGDSALYFCASSVNPRGSYNEQFFGPGTRLTVL.

This chain joins TRBV29-1 and TRBJ1-2; 7 nucleotides match TRBD1. Looked up from germline, CDR1 is SQVTM and CDR2 is ANQGSEA. With V trimmed by 5 bases and J by 3 bases, 12 bases remained unmatched. The CDR3 runs to 15 residues. CDR3 region: CSVKTRDSVHYGYTF. The CDR3 DNA is TGCAGCGTTAAGACTCGGGACAGTGTTCACTATGGCTACACCTTC.

The V and J genes are TRBV19 and TRBJ2-7; tentatively, D is TRBD1 (5 bases). Trimming removed 4 bases from V and 7 bases from J, with 23 bases in between. Germline V gives CDR1 LNHDA, CDR2 SQIVND (reference sequence). The CDR3 has 16 residues. CDR3 loop: CASSTLGQGLEQEQYF. CDR3 in DNA: TGTGCCAGTAGTACCCTCGGACAAGGCCTCGAGCAGGAGCAGTACTTC. Using reference TRBV19 and TRBJ2-7 for the parts outside the CDR3, the full variable domain is DGGITQSPKYLFRKEGQNVTLSCEQNLNHDAMYWYRQDPGQGLRLIYYSQIVNDFQKGDIAEGYSVSREKKESFPLTVTSAQKNPTAFYLCASSTLGQGLEQEQYFGPGTRLTVT.